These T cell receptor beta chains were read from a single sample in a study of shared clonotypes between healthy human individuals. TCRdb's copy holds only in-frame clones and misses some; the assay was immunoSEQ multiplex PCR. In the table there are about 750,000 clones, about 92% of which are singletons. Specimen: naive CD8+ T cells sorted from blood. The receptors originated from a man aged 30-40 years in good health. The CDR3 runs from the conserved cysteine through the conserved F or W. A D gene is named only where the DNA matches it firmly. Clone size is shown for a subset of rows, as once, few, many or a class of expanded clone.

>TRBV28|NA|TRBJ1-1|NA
TGTGCCAGCAGTTTGGCAGGAGAATACACTGAAGCTTTCTTT
CASSLAGEYTEAFF
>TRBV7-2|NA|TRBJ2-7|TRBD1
TGTGCGAGCACAGGGGGCTCAGTATCCTACGAGCAGTACTTC
CASTGGSVSYEQYF
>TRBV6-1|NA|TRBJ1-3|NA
TGTGCCATTACGGGGGGGCTGTGGGACACCATATATTTT
CAITGGLWDTIYF
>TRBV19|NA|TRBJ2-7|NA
TGTGCCAGTAGTATATTGTCTAGCGAGACCTACGAGCAGTACTTC
CASSILSSETYEQYF
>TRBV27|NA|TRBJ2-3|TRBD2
TGTGCCAGCAGTCCCCGGGACTACACAGATACGCAGTATTTT
CASSPRDYTDTQYF
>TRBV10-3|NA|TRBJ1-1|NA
TGTGCCATCAGTGAGTCCGGGTTTGGGACTGAAGCTTTCTTT
CAISESGFGTEAFF
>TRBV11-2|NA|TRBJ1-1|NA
TGTGCCAGCAGCTTGGGAGGGGAAGCTTTCTTT
CASSLGGEAFF
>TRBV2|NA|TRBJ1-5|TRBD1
TGTGCCAGCAGGCGGGACAGGTCGAGCAATCAGCCCCAGCATTTT
CASRRDRSSNQPQHF
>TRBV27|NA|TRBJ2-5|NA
TGTGCCAGCAGTTTATACGCTCGGCAGCGGTATAAAGATGAGACCCAGTACTTC
CASSLYARQRYKDETQYF
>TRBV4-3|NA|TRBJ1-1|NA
TGCGCCAGCAGCCAGGGATGGTCAGTTAACACTGAAGCTTTCTTT
CASSQGWSVNTEAFF
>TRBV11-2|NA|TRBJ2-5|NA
TGTGCCAGCAGCTTAAGGGCCAGGGCCCAAGAGACCCAGTACTTC
CASSLRARAQETQYF
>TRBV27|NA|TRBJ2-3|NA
TGTGCCAGCAGTTTTGGTAGAGCAGATACGCAGTATTTT
CASSFGRADTQYF
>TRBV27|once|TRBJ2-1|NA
TGTGCCAGCAGTTATTCGGCAAGCTCCTACAATGAGCAGTTCTTC
CASSYSASSYNEQFF
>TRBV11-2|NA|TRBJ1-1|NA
TGTGCCAGCAGCCCGAGCCCCCAGGGTCCGAGAAACACTGAAGCTTTCTTT
CASSPSPQGPRNTEAFF
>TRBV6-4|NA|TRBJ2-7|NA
TGTGCCAGCAGTGAAGTCGCAAGGGGGATCTACGAGCAGTACTTC
CASSEVARGIYEQYF
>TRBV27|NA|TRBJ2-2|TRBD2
TGTGCCAGCACTGGACTAGCGGGAGCCGGGGAGCTGTTTTTT
CASTGLAGAGELFF
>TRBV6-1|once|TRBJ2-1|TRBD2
TGTGCCAGCAGCACCGGGACTAGCGGCTACAATGAGCAGTTCTTC
CASSTGTSGYNEQFF
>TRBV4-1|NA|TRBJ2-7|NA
TGCGCCAGCAGCCACTCCTACGAGCAGTACTTC
CASSHSYEQYF
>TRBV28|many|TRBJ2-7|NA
TGTGCCAGCAGTTTAGTGGACTACGAGCAGTACTTC
CASSLVDYEQYF
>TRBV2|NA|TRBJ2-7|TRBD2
TGTGCCAGCAGTCCGCTCTTAGCGGGAGACGAGCAGTACTTC
CASSPLLAGDEQYF
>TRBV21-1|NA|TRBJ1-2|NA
TGTGCCAGCAGCAAAACAGGGCCCCTAGACTATGGCTACACCTTC
CASSKTGPLDYGYTF
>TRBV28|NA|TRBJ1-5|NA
TGTGCCAGCAGAGAGGACAGCCGGCGAAATCAGCCCCAGCATTTT
CASREDSRRNQPQHF
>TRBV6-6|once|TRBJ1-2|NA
TGTGCCAGCACACAGCAAAACTCCTATGGCTACACCTTC
CASTQQNSYGYTF
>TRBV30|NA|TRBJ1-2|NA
TGTGCCTGGACCCCGGACAGCGCGGCAGTGGGCTACACCTTC
CAWTPDSAAVGYTF
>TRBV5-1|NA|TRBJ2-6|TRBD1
TGCGCCAGCAGCGCCGGGACAGGGGGCGCAATAGGTGGGGCCAACGTCCTGACTTTC
CASSAGTGGAIGGANVLTF
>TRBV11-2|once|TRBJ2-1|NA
TGTGCCAGCAGCTATGACCCGGACCGGTACAATGAACAGTTCTTC
CASSYDPDRYNEQFF
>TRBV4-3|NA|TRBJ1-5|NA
TGCGCCAGCAGCCAAGCCCACCGTCAGAATCAGCCCCAGCATTTT
CASSQAHRQNQPQHF
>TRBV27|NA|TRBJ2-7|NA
TGTGCCAGCAGTGCCGCGGGGGCTAAGTTCGGCGAGCAGTACTTC
CASSAAGAKFGEQYF
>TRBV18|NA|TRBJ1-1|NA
TGTGCCAGCTCCCTCCCCGGGAGCACTGAAGCTTTCTTT
CASSLPGSTEAFF
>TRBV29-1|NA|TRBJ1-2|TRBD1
TGCAGCGTTGTTGTAGGAGGGGGCGCCAGTGGCTACACCTTC
CSVVVGGGASGYTF
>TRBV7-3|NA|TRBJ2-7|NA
TGTGCCAGCTCACCTCAACCACACGGCGAGCAGTACTTC
CASSPQPHGEQYF
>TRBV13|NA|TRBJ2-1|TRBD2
TGTGCCAGCAGTACTAGCGGGACCCCCAATGAGCAGTTCTTC
CASSTSGTPNEQFF
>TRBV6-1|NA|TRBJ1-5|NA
TGTGCCAGCAGTGAAATCAGGGTTAGCAATCAGCCCCAGCATTTT
CASSEIRVSNQPQHF
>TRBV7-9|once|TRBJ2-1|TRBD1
TGTGCCACCCATACCGGGACAGGGGTGCAAGTGTGGTACAATGAGCAGTTCTTC
CATHTGTGVQVWYNEQFF
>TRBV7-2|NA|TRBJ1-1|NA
TGTGCCAGCAGCTTAATTGTACTTAACACTGAAGCTTTCTTT
CASSLIVLNTEAFF
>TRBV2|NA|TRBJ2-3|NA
TGTGCCAGCAGTGAAGCGCTCGGGCTCAGCACAGATACGCAGTATTTT
CASSEALGLSTDTQYF
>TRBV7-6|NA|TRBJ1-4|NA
TGTGCCAGCAGCCCCAGATTGGACGGCTCCCAATGGGAAAAACTGTTTTTT
CASSPRLDGSQWEKLFF
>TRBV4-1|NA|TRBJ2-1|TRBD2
TGCGCCAGCAGCCAAGATAGCGGACTAGCGGTTAATGAGCAGTTCTTC
CASSQDSGLAVNEQFF
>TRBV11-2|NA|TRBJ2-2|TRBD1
TGTGCCAGCAGCTACCCTCGTTCCGGGACAGCGAACACCGGGGAGCTGTTTTTT
CASSYPRSGTANTGELFF